This T cell receptor beta chain was sequenced in a study of shared clonotypes between healthy human individuals. Regarding the study as a whole: Only blood was sampled, and tissue TCR repertoires likely differ from blood ones.

Germline V gene lookup returns CDR1 SGDLS and CDR2 YYNGEE. CDR3 length: 16 amino acids. Trimming stripped 2 bases from V and 1 base from J, with 10 bases between. Unsorted PBMC replicate PCRs used approximately 290 ng DNA, about 30,000 T cell genomes. Sequencing was performed with immunoSEQ multiplex PCR; in TCRdb, only in-frame clones are kept and a portion is missing. The sample carries approximately 500,000 clones, over 75% recorded once. Adult donors, all healthy and HIV-negative, had no recent acute infections or vaccinations. This clone was seen once. No antigen is known for it. The material sequenced was PBMCs. This clonotype was obtained from a woman aged 40 to 50 in good health. Some clones in this sample may be carry-over from other donors' samples. The chain couples TRBV9 to TRBJ2-6, with a possible D match to TRBD1 (6 bases). The CDR3 here is CASSVQGISGANVLTF. The CDR3 DNA reads TGTGCCAGCAGCGTGCAGGGGATTTCTGGGGCCAACGTCCTGACTTTC. The full variable domain, with the rest looked up from reference TRBV9 and TRBJ2-6, is DSGVTQTPKHLITATGQRVTLRCSPRSGDLSVYWYQQSLDQGLQFLIQYYNGEERAKGNILERFSAQQFPDLHSELNLSSLELGDSALYFCASSVQGISGANVLTFGAGSRLTVL.